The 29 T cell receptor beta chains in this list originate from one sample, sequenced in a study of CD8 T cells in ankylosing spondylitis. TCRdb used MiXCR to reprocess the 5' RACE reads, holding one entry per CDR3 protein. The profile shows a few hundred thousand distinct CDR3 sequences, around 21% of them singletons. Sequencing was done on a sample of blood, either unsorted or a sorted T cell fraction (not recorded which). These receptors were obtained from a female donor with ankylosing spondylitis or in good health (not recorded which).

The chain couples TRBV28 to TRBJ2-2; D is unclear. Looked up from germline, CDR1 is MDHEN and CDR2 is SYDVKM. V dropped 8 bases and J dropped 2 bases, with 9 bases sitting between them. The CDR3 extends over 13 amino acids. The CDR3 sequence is CASFRTNTGELFF. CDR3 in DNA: TGTGCCAGCTTTCGAACAAACACCGGGGAGCTGTTTTTT.

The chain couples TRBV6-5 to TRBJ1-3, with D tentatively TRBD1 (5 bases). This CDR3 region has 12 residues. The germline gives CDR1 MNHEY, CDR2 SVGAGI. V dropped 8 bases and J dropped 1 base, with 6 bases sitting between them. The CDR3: CASGASGNTIYF. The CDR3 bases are TGTGCCAGCGGGGCTTCTGGAAACACCATATATTTT.

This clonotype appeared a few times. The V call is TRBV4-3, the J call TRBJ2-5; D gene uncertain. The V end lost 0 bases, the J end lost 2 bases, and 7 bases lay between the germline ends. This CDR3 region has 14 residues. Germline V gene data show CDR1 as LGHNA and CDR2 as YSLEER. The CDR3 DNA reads TGCGCCAGCAGCCAAGATCGGTCGCAAGAGACCCAGTACTTC. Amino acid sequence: CASSQDRSQETQYF.

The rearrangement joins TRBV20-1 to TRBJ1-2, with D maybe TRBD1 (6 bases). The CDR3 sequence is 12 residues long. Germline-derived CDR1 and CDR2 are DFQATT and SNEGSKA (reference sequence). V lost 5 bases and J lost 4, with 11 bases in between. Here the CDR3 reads CSALRTAYGYTF. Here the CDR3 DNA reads TGCAGTGCTCTTCGGACAGCCTATGGCTACACCTTC.

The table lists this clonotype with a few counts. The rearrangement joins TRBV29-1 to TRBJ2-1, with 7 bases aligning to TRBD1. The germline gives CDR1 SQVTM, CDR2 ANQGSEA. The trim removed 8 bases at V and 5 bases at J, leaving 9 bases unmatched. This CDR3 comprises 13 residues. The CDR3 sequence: CSLTGTADNEQFF. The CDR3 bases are TGCAGCCTTACCGGGACAGCTGACAATGAGCAGTTCTTC.

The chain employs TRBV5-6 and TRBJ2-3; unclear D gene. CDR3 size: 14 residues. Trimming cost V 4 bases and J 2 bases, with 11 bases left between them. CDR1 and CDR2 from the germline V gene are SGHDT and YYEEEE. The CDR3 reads CASSVIGPTDTQYF. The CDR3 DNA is TGTGCCAGCAGCGTGATCGGGCCCACAGATACGCAGTATTTT.

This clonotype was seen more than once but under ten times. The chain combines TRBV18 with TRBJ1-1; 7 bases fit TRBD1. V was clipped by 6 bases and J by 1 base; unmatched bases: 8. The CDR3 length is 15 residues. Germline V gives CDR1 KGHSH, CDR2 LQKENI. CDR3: CASSLRGPGNTEAFF. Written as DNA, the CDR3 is TGTGCCAGCTCCTTGAGGGGGCCCGGGAACACTGAAGCTTTCTTT.

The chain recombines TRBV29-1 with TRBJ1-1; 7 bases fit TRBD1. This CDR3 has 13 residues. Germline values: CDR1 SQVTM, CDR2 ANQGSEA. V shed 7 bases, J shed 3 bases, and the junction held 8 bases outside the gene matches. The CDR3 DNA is TGCAGCGCCGGACAGGCGGTCGACACTGAAGCTTTCTTT. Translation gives CSAGQAVDTEAFF.

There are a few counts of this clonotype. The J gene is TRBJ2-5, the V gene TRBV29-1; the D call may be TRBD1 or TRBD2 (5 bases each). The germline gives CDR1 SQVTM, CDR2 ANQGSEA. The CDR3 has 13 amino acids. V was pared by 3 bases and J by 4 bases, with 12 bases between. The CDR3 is CSVDARGPETQYF. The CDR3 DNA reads TGCAGCGTTGACGCCCGGGGCCCAGAGACCCAGTACTTC.

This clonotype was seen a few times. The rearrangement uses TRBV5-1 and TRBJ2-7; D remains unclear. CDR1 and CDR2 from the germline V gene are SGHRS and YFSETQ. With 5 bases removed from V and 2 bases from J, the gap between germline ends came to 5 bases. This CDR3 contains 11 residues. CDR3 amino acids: CASREAYEQYF. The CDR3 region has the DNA TGCGCCAGCAGGGAAGCCTACGAGCAGTACTTC.

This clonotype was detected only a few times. The CDR3 DNA is TGTGCCAGCAAAAAAATTAACAATGAGCAGTTCTTC. It encodes CASKKINNEQFF. The chain joins TRBV6-2 or TRBV6-3 to TRBJ2-1, with D unresolved. The CDR3 is made up of 12 amino acids. With 7 bases removed from V and 5 bases from J, the gap between germline ends came to 9 bases. The germline V gene has CDR1 MNHEY and CDR2 SVGEGT.

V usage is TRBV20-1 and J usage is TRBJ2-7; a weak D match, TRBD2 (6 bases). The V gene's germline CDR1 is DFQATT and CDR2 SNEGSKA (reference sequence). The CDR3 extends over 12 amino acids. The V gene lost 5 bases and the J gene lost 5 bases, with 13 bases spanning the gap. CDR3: CSAPRGGDEQYF. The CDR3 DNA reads TGCAGTGCTCCACGCGGCGGGGACGAGCAGTACTTC.

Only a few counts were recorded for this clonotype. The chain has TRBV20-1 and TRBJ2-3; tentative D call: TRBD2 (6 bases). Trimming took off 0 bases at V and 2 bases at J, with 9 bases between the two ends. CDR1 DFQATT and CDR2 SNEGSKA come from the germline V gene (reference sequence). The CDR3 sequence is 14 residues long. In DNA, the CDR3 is TGCAGTGCTAGAGATGGGAGGTACACAGATACGCAGTATTTT. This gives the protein CSARDGRYTDTQYF.

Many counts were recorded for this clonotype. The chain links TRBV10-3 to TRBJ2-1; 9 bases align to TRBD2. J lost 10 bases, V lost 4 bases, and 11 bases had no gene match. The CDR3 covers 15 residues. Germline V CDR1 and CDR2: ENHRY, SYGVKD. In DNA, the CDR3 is TGTGCCATCAGTGTAGCGGGAGAGGAGGAGGAGGAGCAGTTCTTC. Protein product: CAISVAGEEEEEQFF.

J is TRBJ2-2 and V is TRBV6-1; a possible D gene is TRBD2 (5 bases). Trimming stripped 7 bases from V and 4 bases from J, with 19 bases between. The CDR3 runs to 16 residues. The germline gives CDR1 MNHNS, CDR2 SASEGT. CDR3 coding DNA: TGTGCCAGCATCCCGAGGGTCCAGGCGGCCACCGGGGAGCTGTTTTTT. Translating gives CASIPRVQAATGELFF.

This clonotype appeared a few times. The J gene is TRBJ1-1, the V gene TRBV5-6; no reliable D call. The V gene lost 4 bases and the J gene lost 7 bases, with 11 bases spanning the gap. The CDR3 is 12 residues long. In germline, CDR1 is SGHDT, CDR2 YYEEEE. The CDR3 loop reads CASSHPRGEAFF. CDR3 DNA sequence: TGTGCCAGCAGCCACCCAAGAGGTGAAGCTTTCTTT.

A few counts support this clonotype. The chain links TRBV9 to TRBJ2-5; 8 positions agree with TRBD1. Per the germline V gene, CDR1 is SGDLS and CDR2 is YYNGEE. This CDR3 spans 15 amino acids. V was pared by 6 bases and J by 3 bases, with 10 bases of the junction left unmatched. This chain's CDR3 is CASIGKGQVKETQYF. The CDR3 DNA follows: TGTGCCAGCATCGGAAAGGGACAGGTCAAAGAGACCCAGTACTTC.

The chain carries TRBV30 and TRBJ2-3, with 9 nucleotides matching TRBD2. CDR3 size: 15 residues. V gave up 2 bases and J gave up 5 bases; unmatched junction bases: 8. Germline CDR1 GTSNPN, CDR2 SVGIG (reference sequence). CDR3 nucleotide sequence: TGTGCCTGGAGTCCTCCGGGACTAGCTCTAGATACGCAGTATTTT. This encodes CAWSPPGLALDTQYF.

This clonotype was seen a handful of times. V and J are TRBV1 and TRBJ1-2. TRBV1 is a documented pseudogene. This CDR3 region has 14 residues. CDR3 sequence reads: CTSSHDGRPRGYTF. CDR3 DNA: TGCACCAGCAGCCATGATGGCAGACCCCGTGGCTACACCTTC.

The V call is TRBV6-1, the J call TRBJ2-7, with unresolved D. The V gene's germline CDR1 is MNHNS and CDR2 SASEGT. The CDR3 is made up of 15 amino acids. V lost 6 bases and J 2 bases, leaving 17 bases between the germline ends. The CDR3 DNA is TGTGCCAGCAGCCGAAGTCGGCCGGCCCCCTACGAGCAGTACTTC. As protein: CASSRSRPAPYEQYF.

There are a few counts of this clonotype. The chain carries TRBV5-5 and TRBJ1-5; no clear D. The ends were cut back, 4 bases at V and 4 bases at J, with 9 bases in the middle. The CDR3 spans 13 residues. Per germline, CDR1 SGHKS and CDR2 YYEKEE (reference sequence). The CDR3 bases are TGTGCCAGCAGCCCGACAACGAATCAGCCCCAGCATTTT. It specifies CASSPTTNQPQHF.

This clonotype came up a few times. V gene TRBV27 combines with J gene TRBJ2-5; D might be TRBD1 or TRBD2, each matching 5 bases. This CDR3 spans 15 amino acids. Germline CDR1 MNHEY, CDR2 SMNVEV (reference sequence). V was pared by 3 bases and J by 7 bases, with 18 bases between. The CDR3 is CASSLTADRPGTQYF. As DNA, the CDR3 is TGTGCCAGCAGTTTGACAGCGGATCGGCCGGGGACCCAGTACTTC.

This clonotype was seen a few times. CDR3 loop: CASSFAAGVPGELFF. As DNA, the CDR3 is TGTGCCAGCAGTTTTGCAGCGGGAGTCCCCGGGGAGCTGTTTTTT. The chain has TRBV27 and TRBJ2-2; 8 bases line up with TRBD2. Germline V lookup: CDR1 MNHEY, CDR2 SMNVEV (reference sequence). CDR3 length equals 15 residues. J was trimmed by 6 bases and V by 3 bases; bases with no gene match: 6.

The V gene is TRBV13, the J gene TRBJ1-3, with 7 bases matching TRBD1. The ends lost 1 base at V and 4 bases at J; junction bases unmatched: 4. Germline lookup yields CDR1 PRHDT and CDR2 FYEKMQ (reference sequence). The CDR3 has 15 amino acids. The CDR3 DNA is TGTGCCAGCAGCTTAGAAGGGGGCTCCGGAAACACCATATATTTT. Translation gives CASSLEGGSGNTIYF.

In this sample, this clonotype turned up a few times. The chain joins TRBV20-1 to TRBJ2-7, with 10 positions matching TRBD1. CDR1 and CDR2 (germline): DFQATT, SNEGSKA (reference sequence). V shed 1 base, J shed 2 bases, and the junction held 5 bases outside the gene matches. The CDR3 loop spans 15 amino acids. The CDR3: CSARVPGTGAYEQYF. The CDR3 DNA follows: TGCAGTGCTAGAGTGCCCGGGACAGGGGCCTACGAGCAGTACTTC.

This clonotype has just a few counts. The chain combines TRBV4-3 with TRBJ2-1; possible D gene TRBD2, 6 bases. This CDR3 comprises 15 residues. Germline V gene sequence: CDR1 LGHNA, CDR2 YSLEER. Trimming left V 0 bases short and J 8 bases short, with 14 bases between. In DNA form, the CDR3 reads TGCGCCAGCAGCCAAGATCTGCGGGGCCAGGATGAGCAGTTCTTC. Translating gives CASSQDLRGQDEQFF.

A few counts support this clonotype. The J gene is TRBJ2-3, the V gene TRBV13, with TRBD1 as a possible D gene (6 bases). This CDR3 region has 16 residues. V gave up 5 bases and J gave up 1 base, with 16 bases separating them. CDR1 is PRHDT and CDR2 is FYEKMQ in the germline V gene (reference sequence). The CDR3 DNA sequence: TGTGCCAGCAGCCCCCCACAGGGATGGGGCACAGATACGCAGTATTTT. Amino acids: CASSPPQGWGTDTQYF.

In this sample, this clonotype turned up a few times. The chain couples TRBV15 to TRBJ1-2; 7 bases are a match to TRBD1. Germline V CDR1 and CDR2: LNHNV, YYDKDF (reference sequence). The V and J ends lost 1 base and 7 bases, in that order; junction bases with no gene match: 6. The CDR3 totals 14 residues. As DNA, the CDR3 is TGTGCCACCAGCAGAGCTCGGCAGGGGGTTGGCTACACCTTC. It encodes CATSRARQGVGYTF.

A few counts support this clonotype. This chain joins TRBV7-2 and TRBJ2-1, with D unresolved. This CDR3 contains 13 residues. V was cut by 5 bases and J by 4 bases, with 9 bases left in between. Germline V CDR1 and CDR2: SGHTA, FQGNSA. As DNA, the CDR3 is TGTGCCAGCAGCCCCCTCCTTTACAATGAGCAGTTCTTC. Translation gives CASSPLLYNEQFF. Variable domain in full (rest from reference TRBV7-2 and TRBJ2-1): GAGVSQSPSNKVTEKGKDVELRCDPISGHTALYWYRQSLGQGLEFLIYFQGNSAPDKSGLPSDRFSAERTGGSVSTLTIQRTQQEDSAVYLCASSPLLYNEQFFGPGTRLTVL.